These 19 T cell receptor beta chains originate from one sample sequenced in a study of T cell responses to AZD1222 COVID-19 vaccine. Only in-frame clones appear in the TCRdb table, and some are missing; sequencing was by immunoSEQ multiplex PCR. The profile covers about 140,000 clones, with about 88% appearing a single time and about 3.4% taken by the ten largest. Source: peripheral blood, taken 28 days after the second AZD1222 dose. The receptor source for this set is an adult who received the AZD1222 COVID-19 vaccine.

The CDR3 DNA follows: TGCAGCGTTGCCTTGGGGGCGGGGGGCGCCTACGAGCAGTACTTC. Its protein product is CSVALGAGGAYEQYF. The chain couples TRBV29-1 to TRBJ2-7; 8 nucleotides line up with TRBD2. Germline CDR1 is SQVTM and CDR2 is ANQGSEA. V lost 4 bases to trimming and J lost 2 bases; unmatched junction nucleotides: 10. The CDR3 is 15 amino acids.

The chain uses TRBV28 and TRBJ1-5; tentatively, D is TRBD1 (6 bases). Between the trimmed V and J ends, which lost 2 bases and 4 bases, there was a span of 9 bases. There are 14 residues in the CDR3. Germline V gene sequence: CDR1 MDHEN, CDR2 SYDVKM. Written as DNA, the CDR3 is TGTGCCAGCAGTTTAGGGGGCGGGAATCAGCCCCAGCATTTT. It specifies CASSLGGGNQPQHF. Drawing the rest from reference TRBV28 and TRBJ1-5, the complete variable domain is DVKVTQSSRYLVKRTGEKVFLECVQDMDHENMFWYRQDPGLGLRLIYFSYDVKMKEKGDIPEGYSVSREKKERFSLILESASTNQTSMYLCASSLGGGNQPQHFGDGTRLSIL.

V usage is TRBV21-1 and J usage is TRBJ1-1; the table's D call, TRBD1, was not checked against the DNA. TRBV21-1 is a pseudogene locus. This CDR3 has 15 amino acids. The CDR3 region has the DNA TGTGCCAGCAGCAACACCGGGACAGAGACCTCCGAAGCTTTCTTT. Amino acids: CASSNTGTETSEAFF.

The chain carries TRBV27 and TRBJ1-4; D may be TRBD1 (6 bases). Germline V lookup: CDR1 MNHEY, CDR2 SMNVEV (reference sequence). V lost 2 bases to trimming and J lost 3 bases, with 19 bases between them. The CDR3 spans 18 residues. The CDR3 region has the DNA TGTGCCAGCAGTTTAGTGGGGGGACCAGGGGCGGCTAATGAAAAACTGTTTTTT. Its translation is CASSLVGGPGAANEKLFF.

The gene calls are TRBV10-3 and TRBJ1-6, with D unclear. V was cut by 3 bases and J by 7 bases, with 16 bases left in between. The CDR3 is 16 amino acids. Germline loops: CDR1 ENHRY, CDR2 SYGVKD. CDR3: CAISEGAGFGNSPLHF. The CDR3 nucleotides are TGTGCCATCAGTGAAGGAGCAGGTTTTGGGAATTCACCCCTCCACTTT.

The chain combines TRBV7-9 with TRBJ1-2; D not certain. The CDR3 runs to 14 residues. Between the trimmed V and J ends, which lost 1 base and 8 bases, there was a span of 14 bases. Germline V CDR1 and CDR2: SEHNR, FQNEAQ (reference sequence). CDR3 region: CASSLEVLGWGYTF. DNA for the CDR3: TGTGCCAGCAGCTTAGAGGTGCTAGGGTGGGGCTACACCTTC.

The chain has TRBV11-1 and TRBJ2-7; TRBD2 is a possible D gene (6 bases). Deletions cut 5 bases from V and 2 bases from J, with 7 bases between. The germline CDR1 and CDR2 sequences are SGHAT and FQDESV (reference sequence). This CDR3 is built from 12 residues. CDR3 DNA: TGTGCCAGCAGCACTAGCCCCTACGAGCAGTACTTC. Protein product: CASSTSPYEQYF. Supplemented by reference TRBV11-1 and TRBJ2-7, the full variable domain reads EAEVAQSPRYKITEKSQAVAFWCDPISGHATLYWYRQILGQGPELLVQFQDESVVDDSQLPKDRFSAERLKGVDSTLKIQPAELGDSAMYLCASSTSPYEQYFGPGTRLTVT.

This chain uses TRBV7-8 with TRBJ2-7; perhaps TRBD2 as D (5 bases). V gave up 5 bases and J gave up 5 bases, with 10 bases separating them. The CDR3 contains 12 residues. The germline CDR1 and CDR2 sequences are SGHVS and FQNEAQ. The CDR3 DNA follows: TGTGCCAGCAGCCTAAGGCGGGACGAGCAGTACTTC. It is translated as CASSLRRDEQYF. Together with reference TRBV7-8 and TRBJ2-7, the CDR3 gives the full variable domain: GAGVSQSPRYKVAKRGQDVALRCDPISGHVSLFWYQQALGQGPEFLTYFQNEAQLDKSGLPSDRFFAERPEGSVSTLKIQRTQQEDSAVYLCASSLRRDEQYFGPGTRLTVT.

This chain joins TRBV21-1 and TRBJ2-6; the table calls TRBD2, which could not be checked here. TRBV21-1 is classified as a pseudogene. The CDR3 is 17 amino acids. CDR3 amino acids: CASSANGSHSGANVLTF. The CDR3 bases are TGTGCCAGCAGCGCTAACGGGAGTCACTCTGGGGCCAACGTCCTGACTTTC.

The chain uses TRBV11-2 and TRBJ2-3, with 8 bases that match TRBD2. Unmatched junction bases numbered 6, after V lost 5 bases and J lost 2 bases. The germline gives CDR1 SGHAT, CDR2 FQNNGV. The CDR3 extends over 15 amino acids. The CDR3 coding sequence is TGTGCCAGCAGCCGTAGCGGGGACTACACAGATACGCAGTATTTT. Amino acid sequence: CASSRSGDYTDTQYF.

This clone is a singleton in its sample. The chain is built from TRBV2 and TRBJ2-5, with D possibly TRBD2 on 6 matching bases. CDR1 SNHLY and CDR2 FYNNEI come from the germline V gene. The CDR3 covers 13 residues. Trimming took 7 bases from V and 5 from J, leaving 14 bases between them. CDR3 residues: CASMPTSAETQYF. CDR3 DNA sequence: TGTGCCAGCATGCCGACTAGTGCGGAGACCCAGTACTTC.

The V call is TRBV27, the J call TRBJ1-2; no clear D gene. The V end lost 3 bases, the J end lost 7 bases, and 21 bases lay between the germline ends. The germline V gene encodes CDR1 MNHEY and CDR2 SMNVEV (reference sequence). CDR3 length: 16 residues. The CDR3 DNA reads as TGTGCCAGCAGTTTGTTTGGCATCCGGGGTTCCAGTGGCTACACCTTC. Translating gives CASSLFGIRGSSGYTF.

CDR3 protein: CASSRDREKYEQYF. In nucleotides, the CDR3 is TGCGCCAGCTCCCGGGACAGGGAAAAGTACGAGCAGTACTTC. The V gene is TRBV5-1, the J gene TRBJ2-7, with 9 bases matching TRBD1. Germline V CDR1 and CDR2: SGHRS, YFSETQ. This CDR3 has 14 amino acids. V trimming: 7 bases; J trimming: 4 bases; junction bases outside the gene matches: 9.

The chain combines TRBV28 with TRBJ2-7; D is undetermined. Germline loops: CDR1 MDHEN, CDR2 SYDVKM. This CDR3 is built from 13 residues. V was shortened by 5 bases and J by 0 bases, with 8 bases between the two germline ends. Here the CDR3 DNA reads TGTGCCAGCAGTCGACTCGTCTCCTACGAGCAGTACTTC. Residues: CASSRLVSYEQYF.

The gene calls are TRBV2 and TRBJ2-3, with D perhaps matching TRBD2 (5 bases). V was cut by 6 bases and J by 2 bases, with 12 bases left in between. The CDR3 extends over 14 amino acids. Germline V gene lookup returns CDR1 SNHLY and CDR2 FYNNEI. CDR3 loop: CASRPGLHTDTQYF. The CDR3 DNA reads TGTGCCAGCAGACCCGGACTCCACACAGATACGCAGTATTTT. Together with reference TRBV2 and TRBJ2-3, the CDR3 gives the full variable domain: EPEVTQTPSHQVTQMGQEVILRCVPISNHLYFYWYRQILGQKVEFLVSFYNNEISEKSEIFDDQFSVERPDGSNFTLKIRSTKLEDSAMYFCASRPGLHTDTQYFGPGTRLTVL.

This chain links TRBV6-5 with TRBJ2-7; D not certain. This CDR3 comprises 14 residues. Germline V gives CDR1 MNHEY, CDR2 SVGAGI. Trimming shortened V by 5 bases and J by 6 bases, and 17 bases separated the two germline ends. CDR3 sequence reads: CASSRDGPLSEQYF. The CDR3, as DNA: TGTGCCAGCAGTCGAGACGGCCCACTCTCCGAGCAGTACTTC.

This clone has just a few counts. V and J are TRBV4-2 and TRBJ2-1, with 7 bases that match TRBD2. Losses at the gene ends were 1 base for V and 5 bases for J; bases not matched to a gene: 2. Germline CDR1 LGHNA, CDR2 YNFKEQ. This CDR3 region has 14 residues. CDR3 in DNA: TGTGCCAGCAGCCAAGTAGGGACTAACAATGAGCAGTTCTTC. This translates into CASSQVGTNNEQFF.

This clone was seen a single time. The chain uses TRBV7-6 and TRBJ2-1; D could derive from TRBD1 or TRBD2 (6 bases each). Germline V gene lookup returns CDR1 SGHVS and CDR2 FNYEAQ. This CDR3 is built from 14 residues. The V end lost 11 bases, the J end lost 7 bases, and 21 bases lay between the germline ends. CDR3 coding DNA: TGTGCCTCCACGGCCGGGGGCTCTTGGAATGAGCAGTTCTTC. Its protein is CASTAGGSWNEQFF.

This clone was recorded a few times. The rearrangement joins TRBV7-9 to TRBJ2-2; 8 nucleotides match TRBD1. The CDR3 runs 13 residues. Germline values: CDR1 SEHNR, CDR2 FQNEAQ (reference sequence). V shed 6 bases, J shed 7 bases, and the junction held 4 bases outside the gene matches. The DNA of the CDR3 is TGTGCCAGCAGAGGACAGGGAAACGGGGAGCTGTTTTTT. Protein product: CASRGQGNGELFF.